A single sample gave rise to the 2 T cell receptor beta chains below, sequenced in a study of cytomegalovirus exposure and HLA in healthy donors. Researchers ran the PCR with 60 Vbeta and 13 Jbeta primers. The protocol was immunoSEQ multiplex PCR, while the TCRdb copy is restricted to in-frame clones and leaves out a portion. In all, the sample yields around 200,000 clones. The sample comprised PBMCs. Receptor source: a young woman in good health and CMV-seropositive.

The V call is TRBV30, the J call TRBJ1-4; TRBD1 is a possible D gene (6 bases). CDR1 is GTSNPN and CDR2 is SVGIG in the germline V gene (reference sequence). V dropped 3 bases and J dropped 4 bases, with 15 bases sitting between them. The CDR3 contains 15 residues. CDR3 residues: CAWSDGQFFNEKLFF. The CDR3 region has the DNA TGTGCCTGGAGCGATGGACAGTTTTTTAATGAAAAACTGTTTTTT.

The chain employs TRBV6-6 and TRBJ2-3; possible D gene TRBD1, 7 bases. The V and J ends lost 2 bases and 2 bases respectively, with 11 bases between them. The CDR3 consists of 15 residues. Germline CDR1 MNHNY, CDR2 SVGAGI (reference sequence). In DNA, the CDR3 is TGTGCCAGCAGTTACCAGGGGGGATTCACAGATACGCAGTATTTT. Its translation: CASSYQGGFTDTQYF.